This T cell receptor beta chain was documented in a study of OX40 agonist ivuxolimab in advanced cancers. About the study: Age averaged 60 years (range about 23 to 80), and less than 85% were male. Earlier anti-PD-1, anti-PD-L1 or anti-CTLA-4 therapy was permitted; 35% to 50% had received some. Patients achieving partial responses numbered three: one hepatocellular carcinoma case and two cutaneous melanoma cases.

A word on this clone: What it binds is not known.

Study observations and caveats: CD8+ T cells were the subset that, on average, had more expanded clones than CD4+.

The CDR3 runs to 13 residues. With 4 bases removed from V and 5 bases from J, the gap between germline ends came to 11 bases. CDR1 is SGHTA, CDR2 FQGTGA, per germline. Profiled with immunoSEQ multiplex PCR; TCRdb holds only in-frame clones, not every one. In the table there are roughly 48,000 clones, approximately 86% of which are singletons. The sequenced sample was CD4+ or CD8+ T cells sorted from blood, obtained in a trial of the OX40 agonist ivuxolimab. This chain connects TRBV7-3 to TRBJ1-1, with D perhaps TRBD1 (6 bases). This receptor was identified in an adult with an advanced solid tumor such as melanoma, head and neck, liver or kidney cancer. DNA of the CDR3: TGTGCCAGCAGCTGGGGGCCCTGGACTGAAGCTTTCTTT. Translated, it gives CASSWGPWTEAFF.